The present entry profiles one T cell receptor (beta chain) with its context. The antigen is unknown. This entry belongs to a study of T cell repertoires in cytomegalovirus infection. For the study at large: As its CMV epitopes, the study selected recently identified HLA-C-restricted and well-studied HLA-B-restricted targets. From public TCR beta signatures came an indication of both CMV infection and matching HLA type.

Study-wide points: Individuals carrying CMV plus the relevant HLA were identified by cumulative frequency of public TCR beta families. Within the response measured ex vivo, HLA-C-restricted CMV-specific TCR beta clonotypes were dominant.

In germline, CDR1 is SGHDN, CDR2 FVKESK. Trimming left V 4 bases short and J 4 bases short, with 8 bases between. The CDR3 runs 12 residues. TCRdb re-derived calls from the reads in MiXCR, one entry per CDR3 protein. The repertoire holds about 920,000 distinct CDR3 sequences, with around 30% as singletons. The chain is built from TRBV14 and TRBJ2-7; D not resolved. This sample comprised cultured CD8+ T cells from PBMCs, obtained from culture after CMV antigen stimulation. The receptor was derived from a human donor in good health (CMV status not recorded). Some clones in this sample may be carry-over from other donors' samples. The CDR3 here is CASSRATYEQYF. CDR3 nucleotides: TGTGCCAGCAGCCGAGCCACTTACGAGCAGTACTTC.